This paragraph reports one T cell receptor beta chain. Its antigen remains unknown. PCR amplification relied on 60 Vbeta primers (plus 13 Jbeta primers). Profiled with immunoSEQ multiplex PCR; TCRdb holds only in-frame clones, not every one. The sample shows roughly 200,000 clones, less than 85% of them seen only once. There are 15 residues in the CDR3. Unmatched junction bases numbered 3, after V lost 4 bases and J lost 7 bases. Germline loops: CDR1 MGHRA, CDR2 YSYEKL. The data were obtained in a study of cytomegalovirus exposure and HLA in healthy donors. Findings of the study overall: There were fewer than 200 TCR beta chains listed as cytomegalovirus-associated. As a later analysis revealed, the rate of TCR association differed by HLA locus, with DRB1 most and HLA-C fewest.

Material for sequencing was PBMCs. This sequence was found in a man younger than 30 in good health and CMV-seronegative. The chain carries TRBV4-1 and TRBJ2-1; 14 nucleotides agree with TRBD2. The CDR3 bases are TGCGCCAGCAGCCTGACTAGCGGGAGGGCTAATGAGCAGTTCTTC. Encoded protein: CASSLTSGRANEQFF.